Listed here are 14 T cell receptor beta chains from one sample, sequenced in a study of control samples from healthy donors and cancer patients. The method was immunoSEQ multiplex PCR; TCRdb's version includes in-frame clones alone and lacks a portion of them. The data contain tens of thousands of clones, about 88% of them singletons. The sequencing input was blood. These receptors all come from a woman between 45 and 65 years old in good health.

Written as DNA, the CDR3 is TGCAGCGTTGAAGACCGGGGGGGCTCCGGGGAGCTGTTTTTT. Residues: CSVEDRGGSGELFF. This sequence joins TRBV29-1 and TRBJ2-2; 8 bases align to TRBD2. CDR3 length: 14 residues. Trimming took 0 bases from V and 6 from J; bases not matched to a gene: 3. The germline V gene has CDR1 SQVTM and CDR2 ANQGSEA.

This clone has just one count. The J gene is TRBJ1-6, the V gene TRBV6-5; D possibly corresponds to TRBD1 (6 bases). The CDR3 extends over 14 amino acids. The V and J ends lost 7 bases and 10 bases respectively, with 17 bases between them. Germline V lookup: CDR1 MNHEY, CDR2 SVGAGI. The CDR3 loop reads CASTGTGTYSPLHF. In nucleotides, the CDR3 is TGTGCCAGCACCGGAACAGGGACTTACTCACCCCTCCACTTT.

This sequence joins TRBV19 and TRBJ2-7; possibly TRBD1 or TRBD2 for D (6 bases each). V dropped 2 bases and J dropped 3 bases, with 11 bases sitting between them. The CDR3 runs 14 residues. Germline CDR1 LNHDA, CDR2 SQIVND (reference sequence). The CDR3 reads CASSIRGGNYEQYF. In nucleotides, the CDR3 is TGTGCCAGTAGTATAAGAGGGGGGAACTACGAGCAGTACTTC.

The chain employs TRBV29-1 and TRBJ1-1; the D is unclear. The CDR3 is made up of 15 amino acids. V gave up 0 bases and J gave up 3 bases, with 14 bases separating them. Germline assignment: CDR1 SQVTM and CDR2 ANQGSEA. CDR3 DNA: TGCAGCGTTGAAGATCCAGCAGGACCCCACACTGAAGCTTTCTTT. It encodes CSVEDPAGPHTEAFF.

The CDR3 spells CASSEFGGSQPQHF. The CDR3 DNA sequence: TGTGCCAGCAGTGAATTTGGGGGGTCCCAGCCCCAGCATTTT. The chain combines TRBV25-1 with TRBJ1-5; possible D gene TRBD1, 5 bases. CDR3 length: 14 residues. The V and J ends lost 1 base and 7 bases respectively, with 11 bases between them. Germline loops: CDR1 MGHDK, CDR2 SYGVNS.

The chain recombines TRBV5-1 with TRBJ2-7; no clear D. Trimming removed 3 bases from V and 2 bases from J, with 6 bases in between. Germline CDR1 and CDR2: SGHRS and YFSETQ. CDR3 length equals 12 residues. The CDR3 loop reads CASSSDTYEQYF. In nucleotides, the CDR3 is TGCGCCAGCAGCTCTGATACCTACGAGCAGTACTTC. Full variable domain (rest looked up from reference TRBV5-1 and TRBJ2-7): KAGVTQTPRYLIKTRGQQVTLSCSPISGHRSVSWYQQTPGQGLQFLFEYFSETQRNKGNFPGRFSGRQFSNSRSEMNVSTLELGDSALYLCASSSDTYEQYFGPGTRLTVT.

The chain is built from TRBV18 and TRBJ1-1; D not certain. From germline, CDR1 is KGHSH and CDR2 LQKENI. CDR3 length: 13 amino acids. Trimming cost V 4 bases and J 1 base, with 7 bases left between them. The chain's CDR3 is CASSRTGNTEAFF. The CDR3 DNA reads TGTGCCAGCTCACGGACGGGGAACACTGAAGCTTTCTTT. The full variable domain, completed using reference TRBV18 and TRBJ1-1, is NAGVMQNPRHLVRRRGQEARLRCSPMKGHSHVYWYRQLPEEGLKFMVYLQKENIIDESGMPKERFSAEFPKEGPSILRIQQVVRGDSAAYFCASSRTGNTEAFFGQGTRLTVV.

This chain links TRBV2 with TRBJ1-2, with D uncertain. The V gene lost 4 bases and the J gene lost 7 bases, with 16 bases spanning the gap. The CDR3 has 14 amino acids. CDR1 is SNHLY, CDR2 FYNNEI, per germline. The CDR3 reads CASSAVLEVGGYTF. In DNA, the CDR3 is TGTGCCAGCAGTGCCGTATTGGAGGTGGGTGGCTACACCTTC.

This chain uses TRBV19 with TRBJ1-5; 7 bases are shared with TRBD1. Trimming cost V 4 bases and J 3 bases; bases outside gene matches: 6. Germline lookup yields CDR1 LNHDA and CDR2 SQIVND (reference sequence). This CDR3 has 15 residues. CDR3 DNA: TGTGCCAGTAGTAAATATGACAGGGACAATCAGCCCCAGCATTTT. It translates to CASSKYDRDNQPQHF.

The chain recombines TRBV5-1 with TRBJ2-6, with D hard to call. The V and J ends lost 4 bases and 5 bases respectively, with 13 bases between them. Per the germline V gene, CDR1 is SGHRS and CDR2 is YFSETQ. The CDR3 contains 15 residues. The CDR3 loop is CASSPTTSRANVLTF. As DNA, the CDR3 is TGCGCCAGCAGCCCGACGACATCCAGGGCCAACGTCCTGACTTTC.

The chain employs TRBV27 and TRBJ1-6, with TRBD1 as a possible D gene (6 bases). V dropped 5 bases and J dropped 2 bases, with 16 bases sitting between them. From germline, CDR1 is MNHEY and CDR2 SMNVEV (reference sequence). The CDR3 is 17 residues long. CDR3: CASSPGRGRTYNSPLHF. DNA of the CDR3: TGTGCCAGCAGTCCCGGAAGGGGGAGGACCTATAATTCACCCCTCCACTTT.

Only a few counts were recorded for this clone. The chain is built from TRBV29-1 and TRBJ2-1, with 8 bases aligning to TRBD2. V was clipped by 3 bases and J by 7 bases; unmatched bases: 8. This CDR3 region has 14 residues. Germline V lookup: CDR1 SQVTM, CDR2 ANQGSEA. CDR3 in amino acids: CSVEPAGAPNEQFF. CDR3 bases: TGCAGCGTTGAGCCAGCGGGGGCCCCTAATGAGCAGTTCTTC.

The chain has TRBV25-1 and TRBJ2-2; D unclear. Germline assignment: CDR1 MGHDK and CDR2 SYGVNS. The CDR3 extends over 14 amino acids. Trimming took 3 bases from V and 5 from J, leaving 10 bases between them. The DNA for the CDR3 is TGTGCCAGCAGTGAGAAGGTCGGAACCGGGGAGCTGTTTTTT. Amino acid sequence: CASSEKVGTGELFF.

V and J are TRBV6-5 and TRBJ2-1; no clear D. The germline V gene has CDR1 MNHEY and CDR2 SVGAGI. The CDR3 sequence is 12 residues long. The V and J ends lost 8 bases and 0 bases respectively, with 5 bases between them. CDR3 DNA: TGTGCCAGCGCGGTCTCCTACAATGAGCAGTTCTTC. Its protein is CASAVSYNEQFF.